This T cell receptor (beta chain) was captured by sequencing in a study of T cells after yellow fever vaccination. Study results and caveats: Weaker in magnitude, the secondary response showed a faster peak on day 5 versus 15.

A single record per CDR3 protein comes from TCRdb applying MiXCR to the 5' RACE reads. The sample includes over 300,000 distinct CDR3 sequences, around 3.9% of them seen just once. J gave up 8 bases and V 6 bases, and 9 bases lay outside the gene matches. CDR3 length equals 13 residues. This clonotype occurred many times. The antigen is unknown. The material was PBMCs, obtained on the day of the yellow fever booster vaccination. This receptor was taken from a man younger than 30 who received the YFV17D yellow fever vaccine. The chain combines TRBV12-3 or TRBV12-4 with TRBJ1-1; 7 bases are a match to TRBD1. CDR3 DNA: TGTGCCAGCAGCCTGGACAGGACGACCGAAGCTTTCTTT. Residues: CASSLDRTTEAFF.